Each of the 29 T cell receptor beta chains below was sequenced from the same sample in a study of tumor and adjacent non-tumor tissue in lung cancer (dated by TCRdb to 2016 to 2018). Libraries were constructed by multiplex PCR. Sequencing relied on an Illumina HiSeq 2500. Following protocols modified from ARM-PCR, the researchers constructed TCRbeta libraries through three rounds of nested PCR with primers (Table S4). TCRdb reprocessing: public reads trimmed at Q25 with fastp, clones called with MiXCR, in-frame beta chains kept. Rows merge per CDR3 protein into single entries with the most common DNA and genes. This sample gives around 60,000 distinct CDR3 sequences in total; 61% of them show up just once. The ten largest clones represent about 31% of the sample. RNA was extracted from bulk unsorted tissue and checked for quality with a NanoDrop ND-1000 and an Agilent 2100. The normal lung samples consisted of distant non-tumor tissue collected more than 3 cm from the tumor edge.

Material for sequencing was distant non-tumor lung tissue. Source of these receptors: a man in his 70s with non-small cell lung cancer.

In regard to this clonotype: An end of the junction differs from the germline gene, which may be a read error. The chain joins TRBV5-6 to TRBJ1-5, with TRBD1 identical over 9 bases. The germline gives CDR1 SGHDT, CDR2 YYEEEE. The CDR3 length is 14 residues. The CDR3 DNA sequence: TGTGCCAACAGCTGGACAGGGGACAATCAGCCCCAGCATTTC. Translating gives CANSWTGDNQPQHF. The entire variable domain, with the rest obtained from reference TRBV5-6 and TRBJ1-5, is as follows: DAGVTQSPTHLIKTRGQQVTLRCSPKSGHDTVSWYQQALGQGPQFIFQYYEEEERQRGNFPDRFSGHQFPNYSSELNVNALLLGDSALYLCANSWTGDNQPQHFGDGTRLSIL.

The rearrangement joins TRBV6-1 to TRBJ1-4; TRBD1 matches at 7 bases. The CDR3 has 17 residues. Germline V lookup: CDR1 MNHNS, CDR2 SASEGT. After removal of 6 bases from V and 2 bases from J, the junction contained 12 bases not matched to a gene. The CDR3 nucleotides are TGTGCCAGCAGAGCCGGAACAGGGGTTCTCACTAATGAAAAACTGTTTTTT. Encoded protein: CASRAGTGVLTNEKLFF.

Concerning this clonotype itself: This may come from a read error, since a much larger clone is one base off. The chain uses TRBV10-3 and TRBJ2-3; 9 positions agree with TRBD2. The germline gives CDR1 ENHRY, CDR2 SYGVKD. This CDR3 has 15 amino acids. The CDR3 DNA reads as TGTGCCATCAGTGGCGGGGGGGTAGCGGGAGATACGAAGTATTTT. Encoded protein: CAISGGGVAGDTKYF.

In the case of this clonotype: The junction differs from germline at one of its ends, possibly a read error. This sequence joins TRBV6-5 and TRBJ1-5; no reliable D call. Per the germline V gene, CDR1 is MNHEY and CDR2 is SVGAGI. This CDR3 has 13 amino acids. The CDR3 sequence is CASRYAVNLPQHF. The CDR3 nucleotides are TGTGCCAGCAGATACGCAGTCAATCTGCCCCAGCATTTT.

This sequence joins TRBV19 and TRBJ2-3; D might be TRBD1 (5 bases). The CDR3 spans 15 residues. V lost 4 bases and J lost 0, with 11 bases in between. Germline V lookup: CDR1 LNHDA, CDR2 SQIVND (reference sequence). CDR3 region: CASSTWTRSTDTQYF. In nucleotides, the CDR3 is TGTGCCAGTAGTACCTGGACAAGGAGCACAGATACGCAGTATTTT.

A remark on this clonotype: A much larger clone lies one base from this, so it may be a read error. The chain combines TRBV30 with TRBJ2-4; TRBD2 is a possible D gene (5 bases). Germline V gene data show CDR1 as GTSNPN and CDR2 as SVGIG (reference sequence). There are 15 residues in the CDR3. CDR3 nucleotide sequence: TGTACCTGGAGTGTAGGACTCCTAGCCAAAAACATTCAGTACTTC. Encoded protein: CTWSVGLLAKNIQYF.

Of note for this clonotype: A much larger clone is a single base away; this may be a read error. Written as DNA, the CDR3 is TGCAGCGTTTTAGACAGGGGGCTTTACAGTGAGCAGTTCTTC. Translated, it gives CSVLDRGLYSEQFF. V and J are TRBV29-1 and TRBJ2-1, with TRBD1 matching over 10 bases. Germline CDR1 reads SQVTM; CDR2 reads ANQGSEA. There are 14 residues in the CDR3.

The chain is built from TRBV11-3 and TRBJ2-2; D unresolved. Germline values: CDR1 SGHNT, CDR2 YENEEA. The V and J ends lost 1 base and 7 bases respectively, with 13 bases between them. The CDR3 runs to 15 residues. CDR3 amino acids: CASSLGRGSGGELFF. As DNA, the CDR3 is TGTGCCAGCAGCTTAGGCCGTGGATCAGGCGGGGAGCTGTTTTTT.

This clonotype was seen a handful of times. This may arise from a read error, as a much more abundant clone is one base away. This CDR3 is missing its conserved last phenylalanine or tryptophan, likely due to a read error. The chain carries TRBV6-1 and TRBJ1-4; perhaps TRBD1 as D (5 bases). Germline V gene lookup returns CDR1 MNHNS and CDR2 SASEGT. CDR3 size: 14 residues. V gave up 1 base and J gave up 8 bases, with 11 bases separating them. The CDR3 DNA sequence: TGTGCCAGCAGTGAAGGGGGGGTCAAGGAAAAACTGTTTCTT. Its translation: CASSEGGVKEKLFL.

With respect to this clonotype: A junction boundary mismatches the germline segment, possibly from a read error. The chain links TRBV6-1 to TRBJ2-1; 13 bases fit TRBD2. Germline V gene sequence: CDR1 MNHNS, CDR2 SASEGT. The CDR3 runs 17 residues. The CDR3 bases are TGTGCCTGCAGTGTTACTAGCGGGGGGGCCAGTAGGAATGAGCAGTTCTTC. This sequence encodes CACSVTSGGASRNEQFF.

The chain employs TRBV4-2 and TRBJ1-4; TRBD1 might be the D (5 bases). V was trimmed by 1 base and J by 6 bases, leaving 18 bases between them. Germline V gives CDR1 LGHNA, CDR2 YNFKEQ. The CDR3 is made up of 17 amino acids. The CDR3: CASSQGTQHATDEKLFF. The DNA for the CDR3 is TGTGCCAGCAGCCAAGGGACACAGCATGCAACCGATGAAAAACTGTTTTTT.

Notes on this clonotype: Germline and junction disagree at one end, which may indicate a read error. This rearrangement joins TRBV4-1 to TRBJ1-5; D is unclear. The CDR3 sequence is 16 residues long. The germline gives CDR1 MGHRA, CDR2 YSYEKL. DNA for the CDR3: TGCGCCAGCAGCCCCCAGCCGACGGGTGTTAATCAGCCCCGGCATTTT. Encoded protein: CASSPQPTGVNQPRHF.

As concerns this clonotype: A much bigger clone sits one base away, suggesting this may be a read error. The rearrangement links TRBV28 to TRBJ2-1; possibly TRBD1 for D (5 bases). The J call may be incorrect, as the DNA end agrees better with TRBJ2-7. The CDR3 sequence is 17 residues long. Germline CDR1 and CDR2: MDHEN and SYDVKM. The CDR3, as DNA: TGTGCCAGCAGTTTGGGGTCAGGGCCCGGCTCCTACAATGAGCAGTACTTC. Translating it yields CASSLGSGPGSYNEQYF.

To note about this clonotype: Sequence at one end of the junction differs from germline and may be a read error. The chain employs TRBV4-1 and TRBJ1-1; TRBD1 might be the D (6 bases). Germline V gene lookup returns CDR1 MGHRA and CDR2 YSYEKL. This CDR3 comprises 15 residues. The CDR3 DNA reads as TGCCCCAGCAGCCAGGGGTCCCTAATTGACACTGAAGCTTTCTTT. Amino acids: CPSSQGSLIDTEAFF.

By its share, this clonotype is medium-sized (0.01 to 0.1%). J is TRBJ1-2 and V is TRBV10-2; D gene uncertain. The V gene lost 5 bases and the J gene lost 0 bases, with 13 bases spanning the gap. The germline gives CDR1 WSHSY, CDR2 SAAADI. This CDR3 spans 15 amino acids. The CDR3 spells CASSLGPVANYGYTF. Written as DNA, the CDR3 is TGCGCCAGCAGTCTTGGGCCGGTAGCTAACTATGGCTACACCTTC.

This clonotype was picked up many times. V is TRBV30 and J is TRBJ2-5, with TRBD2 matching over 14 bases. This CDR3 is built from 13 residues. Looked up from germline, CDR1 is GTSNPN and CDR2 is SVGIG (reference sequence). In DNA form, the CDR3 reads TGTGCTCAGGGACTAGCGGGGGTTGAGACCCAGTACTTC. Translation gives CAQGLAGVETQYF.

This clonotype was seen a few times. A much bigger clone sits one base away, suggesting this may be a read error. The V call is TRBV12-3 or TRBV12-4, the J call TRBJ2-5; tentatively, D is TRBD1 or TRBD2 (5 bases each). The CDR3 runs 14 residues. The CDR3 DNA follows: TGTGCCAGCAGTTTAAATCTGGGTGACGGGACCCATTACTTC. This sequence encodes CASSLNLGDGTHYF.

This clonotype has just a few counts. The rearrangement uses TRBV11-2 and TRBJ2-7; tentatively, D is TRBD1 (7 bases). The CDR3 totals 17 residues. The germline gives CDR1 SGHAT, CDR2 FQNNGV. The V end was cut by 6 bases, the J end by 2 bases, with 23 bases between. DNA for the CDR3: TGTGCCAGCAGTGTCACAGGAGGGGGCTCTTGGACCTACGAGCAGTACTTC. It translates to CASSVTGGGSWTYEQYF. The whole variable domain, filled in from reference TRBV11-2 and TRBJ2-7, reads EAGVAQSPRYKIIEKRQSVAFWCNPISGHATLYWYQQILGQGPKLLIQFQNNGVVDDSQLPKDRFSAERLKGVDSTLKIQPAKLEDSAVYLCASSVTGGGSWTYEQYFGPGTRLTVT.

The rearrangement links TRBV5-1 to TRBJ2-2, with D unclear. Germline V gene sequence: CDR1 SGHRS, CDR2 YFSETQ. The CDR3 is made up of 15 amino acids. The V end lost 0 bases, the J end lost 6 bases, and 12 bases lay between the germline ends. The CDR3 is CASSLAWPNAGELFF. The CDR3 DNA sequence: TGCGCCAGCAGCTTGGCTTGGCCCAACGCCGGGGAGCTGTTTTTT.

V and J are TRBV20-1 and TRBJ2-1; 11 nucleotides agree with TRBD2. This CDR3 spans 17 amino acids. In germline, CDR1 is DFQATT, CDR2 SNEGSKA (reference sequence). The CDR3 coding sequence is TGCAGACCGAACTCCCCCGGGACTAGCGGATCGTACAATGAGCAGTTCTTC. Amino acid sequence: CRPNSPGTSGSYNEQFF.

Concerning this clonotype itself: This could be a read error, since a much larger clone is one nucleotide away. The chain is built from TRBV29-1 and TRBJ1-1; D gene ambiguous. The CDR3 extends over 13 amino acids. Trimming cost V 4 bases and J 0 bases, with 9 bases left between them. Germline V gives CDR1 SQVTM, CDR2 ANQGSEA. CDR3: CSVGEFVNTEAFF. CDR3 nucleotide sequence: TGCAGCGTTGGGGAGTTCGTGAACACTGAAGCTTTCTTT.

This clonotype appeared many times. The V call is TRBV6-1, the J call TRBJ1-6; TRBD1 agrees at 7 bases. Germline CDR1 and CDR2: MNHNS and SASEGT. The trim removed 6 bases at V and 4 bases at J, leaving 6 bases unmatched. The CDR3 runs to 15 residues. CDR3 loop: CASRAGTAYNSPLHF. CDR3 sequence (DNA): TGTGCCAGCAGGGCCGGGACAGCTTATAATTCACCCCTCCACTTT.

Note on this clonotype: Given the absence of the conserved phenylalanine or tryptophan at the CDR3 end, a read error is likely. The gene calls are TRBV29-1 and TRBJ2-3, with D perhaps TRBD2 (5 bases). Germline V CDR1 and CDR2: SQVTM, ANQGSEA. CDR3 length: 11 amino acids. DNA for the CDR3: TGTAGCGTTTATTGGGCAGATGCGCAGTATTTG. Encoded protein: CSVYWADAQYL.

On this clonotype: Sequence at one end of the junction differs from germline and may be a read error. The J gene is TRBJ2-5, the V gene TRBV6-1, with 9 nucleotides matching TRBD1. The length of the CDR3 is 16 residues. Germline assignment: CDR1 MNHNS and CDR2 SASEGT. CDR3 in DNA: TGTGTCGGCAACCCCGAGGTGGGACAGGGACGGGAGATCCAGTACTTC. Protein product: CVGNPEVGQGREIQYF.

The chain combines TRBV11-2 with TRBJ2-7; 7 bases fit TRBD1. Germline values: CDR1 SGHAT, CDR2 FQNNGV. The CDR3 has 17 residues. The trim removed 1 base at V and 0 bases at J, leaving 9 bases unmatched. The CDR3 loop reads CASSLVGTVYPSYEQYF. The CDR3 region has the DNA TGTGCCAGCAGCTTAGTAGGGACAGTCTACCCCTCCTACGAGCAGTACTTC. The entire variable domain, with the rest obtained from reference TRBV11-2 and TRBJ2-7, is as follows: EAGVAQSPRYKIIEKRQSVAFWCNPISGHATLYWYQQILGQGPKLLIQFQNNGVVDDSQLPKDRFSAERLKGVDSTLKIQPAKLEDSAVYLCASSLVGTVYPSYEQYFGPGTRLTVT.

With respect to this clonotype: A much larger clone differs by one base, so this may be a read error. This chain links TRBV20-1 with TRBJ2-5; TRBD1 matches 7 bases. The germline CDR1 and CDR2 sequences are DFQATT and SNEGSKA (reference sequence). There are 13 residues in the CDR3. J was trimmed by 7 bases and V by 6 bases; bases with no gene match: 11. The CDR3 spells CSATSPRQGTQYF. The CDR3 nucleotides are TGCAGTGCCACATCTCCGAGACAGGGGACCCAGTACTTC.

This clonotype was seen a few times. A much larger clone is a single base away; this may be a read error. The rearrangement uses TRBV7-9 and TRBJ1-4; no clear D. Germline CDR1 SEHNR, CDR2 FQNEAQ (reference sequence). The CDR3 spans 15 residues. Trimming cost V 4 bases and J 12 bases, with 21 bases left between them. Written as DNA, the CDR3 is TGTGCCAGCAGCTCCTCGGTGGGCGTTCCGAAGGAACTGTTTTTT. As protein: CASSSSVGVPKELFF.

This clonotype was seen ten or more times. V and J are TRBV10-3 and TRBJ2-3, with D possibly called TRBD1 or TRBD2 (5 bases each). This CDR3 spans 11 amino acids. Trimming shortened V by 6 bases and J by 6 bases, and 7 bases separated the two germline ends. Germline V CDR1 and CDR2: ENHRY, SYGVKD. The CDR3 sequence: CAIREGDTQYF. In nucleotides, the CDR3 is TGTGCCATCAGAGAGGGGGATACGCAGTATTTT.

The chain links TRBV12-3 or TRBV12-4 to TRBJ1-3; the match to TRBD1 covers 7 bases. Trimming took 7 bases from V and 4 from J; bases not matched to a gene: 13. The length of the CDR3 is 16 residues. The CDR3 spells CASTSRQGSRGNTIYF. CDR3 coding DNA: TGTGCCAGCACTTCCCGACAGGGATCAAGAGGAAACACCATATATTTT.